The present entry profiles one TCR beta chain with its context. Its recognized antigen is unknown. Base-call qualities are not available, and no considerably larger clone is one nucleotide away. Collaborating institutions collected whole blood in K2EDTA tubes following their own protocols. For TCRbeta analysis, collaborators shipped samples as frozen whole blood, isolated PBMCs, or DNA extracted from either of those sample types. The immunoSEQ Assay, a bias-controlled multiplex PCR, was used to amplify TCRbeta CDR3 regions from genomic DNA. The authors' pipeline ran thus. Within the assay, amplification of reference gene primers was used to estimate how many nucleated cells each sample contained. Sequence reads were collapsed and filtered to measure the absolute abundance of every unique TCRbeta CDR3 rearrangement. For each sample, productive Simpson clonality was calculated as the square root of Simpson's diversity index over productive rearrangements. Here the immuneACCESS table is served through TCRdb, limited to in-frame sequences with V and J called. Missing clones are a known gap in these copies; in checked studies unresolved V genes cover under half, and the rest lacks a known reason. V, J and clone size reflect that table, while D and trimming were determined from the DNA. This sample comprises over 100,000 clones, approximately 80% of them detected only once. The ten biggest clones cover about 6.6% of the sample.

The data originate from a study of blood T cell repertoires in COVID-19 (dated by TCRdb to about 2020). Regarding the study in general: Collaborator samples came from the United States, Italy and Spain and covered acute and convalescent phases of COVID-19. Samples were obtained from the ongoing ImmuneRACE study (first 160 participants) and from 1,254 subjects provided by 6 global collaborators. A de-identified subject ID, COVID-19 status, age in years and sex were almost always included in the sample metadata. The dataset comprised deeply sampled blood TCRbeta repertoires from subjects exposed to, actively infected with, or recovered from COVID-19. The prospective study material was composed of cDNA or gDNA derived from T cells, B-cell-depleted T cells, or PBMCs. Where available, HLA class I and class II types were taken from metadata supplied by the sample provider and were not determined by assay-based typing. The repertoires were released in a freely available public database intended as a resource for research on the immune response to SARS-CoV-2.

A distance of 8 bases separates the germline ends of V and J, which lose 6 bases and 5 bases respectively. For CDR1 and CDR2, the germline V gene (reference sequence) lists MNHNY and SVGAGI. The CDR3 sequence holds 11 residues, the cysteine and phenylalanine included. The kept DNA is CDR3 alone, 33 bases in frame from the first base. Points the paper makes about the study in general: The amount of clinical and demographic metadata varied by source and participant and was provided uncurated.

This clonotype originated in a woman aged 50 to 60 with acute or convalescent COVID-19. This receptor chain uses TRBV6-6 and TRBJ2-7; the D gene is perhaps TRBD2, from 5 matching bases. The sample consisted of peripheral blood. The CDR3 is CASRTNDEQYF. Here is the DNA: TGTGCCAGCAGGACTAACGACGAGCAGTACTTC.